This T cell receptor beta chain was identified in a study of T cell responses to AZD1222 COVID-19 vaccine (dated by TCRdb to about 2021). For the study in its entirety: A total of under 250 trial participants underwent TCR sequencing, of whom under 220 had received two doses of AZD1222 and around 25 had received two doses of the MenACWY control vaccine. Enrollment into the trials was organized by age into subgroups of 18-55, 56-69 and 70-plus years, and those subgroups contained about 160, 30 and 59 TCR-sequenced participants, respectively.

The intended sense of this specimen's time point label: about 28 days (+/-7) after the second vaccine dose. AZD1222 recipients whose second dose came at about 4 weeks and those whose second dose came at about 12 weeks were combined into one group, since spike-specific TCR depth and breadth did not differ between the two schedules. The vaccinee samples were drawn from two UK trials, COV001 and COV002, one of which was a single-blind randomized controlled phase 2/3 trial testing AZD1222 (ChAdOx1 nCoV-19) in healthy adults. For TCRbeta chain sequencing, PBMC samples from trial participants were taken at day 0 and at day 28 after the second dose. The CDR3 regions of human TCRbeta chains were analyzed by immunosequencing. In the authors' own workflow: TCRs in the repertoires were matched against a reference library of SARS-CoV-2-specific TCRs that had been generated with the MIRA antigen-specificity platform. Breadth was defined as the fraction of unique TCRs that were SARS-CoV-2-associated, and depth was defined as the fraction of total T cells that were SARS-CoV-2-associated. Using the MIRA data, each spike-specific TCR was assigned both to the spike region to which the TCR was reactive and to a CD4 or CD8 class. Log10-transformed breadth and depth values were compared by one-way ANOVA with Sidak's multiple comparisons tests. Not all clones reach the TCRdb copy of this immuneACCESS table, which keeps in-frame sequences only. Checked studies attribute under half of the gap to unresolved V genes and leave the rest unexplained. V, J and clone size are taken as reported in that table, and D and trimming were inferred from the DNA itself. For this sample the table gives nearly 110,000 clones, of which about 90% were detected only once. Together, the top ten hold about 9.1% of the sample.

The germline ends are 13 bases apart after V is trimmed by 2 bases and J by 0 bases. The CDR3 starts with the cysteine, ends with the phenylalanine, and has 16 residues. The CDR3 DNA has 48 bases and is translated from base 1. The germline V gene sets CDR1 to MNHEY and CDR2 to SVGAGI. Broader findings and caveats from the paper: Because no samples from the day 14 peak response were available, repertoires could be characterized only after the peak T cell response. Participants were mostly white British, with more females than males. The authors suggested clonal diversity may have been underestimated. A significant rise in spike-specific TCR breadth and depth was observed after two AZD1222 doses relative to day 0 and relative to MenACWY recipients. Conclusions about previously exposed vaccinees were limited because only 6 or 7 AZD1222 recipients were SARS-CoV-2 seropositive at baseline. In the small 56-69-year group, the increase in depth fell short of significance, most likely because of low power. Vaccine-associated CD4 TCRs spanned the whole spike protein, with dominant responses in regions 160-218 and 743-854. Reportedly, close to half of the unique spike-specific TCRs recognized epitopes lying outside the regions that are mutated in the B.1.351 and B.1.1.7 variants.

Turning to this clone: No antigen is known for it. No much larger clone exists at a distance of one base, and base qualities are not known.

Source: peripheral blood, taken 28 days after the second AZD1222 dose. The sequence was collected from an adult who received the AZD1222 COVID-19 vaccine. The chain couples TRBV6-5 to TRBJ1-1; a confident D gene designation cannot be given. Read as DNA, the sequence is TGTGCCAGCAGTTACGAAAGCCGGCCCATGAACACTGAAGCTTTCTTT. Translated, this is CASSYESRPMNTEAFF.